This T cell receptor (beta chain) was profiled in a study of cytomegalovirus exposure and HLA in healthy donors. Whole-study findings and limits: It was about 150 TCR beta chains that were listed as cytomegalovirus-associated.

Trimming stripped 5 bases from V and 0 bases from J, with 23 bases between. This CDR3 is built from 19 residues. The germline V gene encodes CDR1 SNHLY and CDR2 FYNNEI. PCR employed 60 Vbeta and 13 Jbeta primers. Original handling: Tens of millions of unique TCR beta chains, about 12 million shared, were counted in a later analysis. Data came from immunoSEQ multiplex PCR; TCRdb stores just in-frame clones and leaves some out. V, J and clone size derive from that table, while D and trimming were established from the DNA sequence. This table has about 200,000 clones, approximately 85% appearing once. This clone was recorded a few times. Its antigen is undetermined.

This sequence joins TRBV2 and TRBJ1-5; perhaps TRBD1 as D (5 bases). This sequence was found in a man between 18 and 35 years old in good health and CMV-seronegative. Sequencing used PBMCs. CDR3 nucleotide sequence: TGTGCCAGCAGTTTTCTGAGGGCGGGGGTTCAAAATAGCAATCAGCCCCAGCATTTT. Its translation is CASSFLRAGVQNSNQPQHF.